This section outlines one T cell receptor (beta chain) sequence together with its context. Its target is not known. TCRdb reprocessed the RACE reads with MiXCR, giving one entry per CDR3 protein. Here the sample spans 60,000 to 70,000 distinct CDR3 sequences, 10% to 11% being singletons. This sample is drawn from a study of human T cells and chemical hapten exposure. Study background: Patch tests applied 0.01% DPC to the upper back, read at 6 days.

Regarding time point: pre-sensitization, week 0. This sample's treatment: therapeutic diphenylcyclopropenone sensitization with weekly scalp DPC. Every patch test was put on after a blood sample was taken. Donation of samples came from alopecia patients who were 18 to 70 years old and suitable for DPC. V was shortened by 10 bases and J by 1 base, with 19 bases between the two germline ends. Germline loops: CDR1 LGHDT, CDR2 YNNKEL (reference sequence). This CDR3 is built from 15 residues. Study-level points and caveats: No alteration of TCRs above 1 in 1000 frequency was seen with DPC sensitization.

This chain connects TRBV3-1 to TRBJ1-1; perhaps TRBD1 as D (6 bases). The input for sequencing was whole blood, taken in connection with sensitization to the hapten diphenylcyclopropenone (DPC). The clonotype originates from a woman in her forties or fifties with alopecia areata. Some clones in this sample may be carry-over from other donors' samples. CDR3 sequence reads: CATTRGSRENTEAFF. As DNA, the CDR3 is TGTGCCACGACGAGGGGGTCTAGGGAGAACACTGAAGCTTTCTTT.